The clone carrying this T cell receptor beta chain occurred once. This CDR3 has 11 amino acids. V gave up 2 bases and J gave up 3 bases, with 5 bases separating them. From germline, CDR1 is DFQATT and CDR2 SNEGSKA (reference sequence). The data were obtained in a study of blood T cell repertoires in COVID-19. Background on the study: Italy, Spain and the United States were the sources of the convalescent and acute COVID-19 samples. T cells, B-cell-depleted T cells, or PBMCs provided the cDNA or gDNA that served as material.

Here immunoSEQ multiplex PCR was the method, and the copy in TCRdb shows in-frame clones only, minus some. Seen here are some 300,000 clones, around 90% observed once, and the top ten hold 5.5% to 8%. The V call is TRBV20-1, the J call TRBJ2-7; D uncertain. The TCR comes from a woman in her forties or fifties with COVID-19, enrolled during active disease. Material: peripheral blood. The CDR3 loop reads CSARLDYEQYF. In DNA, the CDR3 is TGCAGTGCTAGACTAGACTACGAGCAGTACTTC.